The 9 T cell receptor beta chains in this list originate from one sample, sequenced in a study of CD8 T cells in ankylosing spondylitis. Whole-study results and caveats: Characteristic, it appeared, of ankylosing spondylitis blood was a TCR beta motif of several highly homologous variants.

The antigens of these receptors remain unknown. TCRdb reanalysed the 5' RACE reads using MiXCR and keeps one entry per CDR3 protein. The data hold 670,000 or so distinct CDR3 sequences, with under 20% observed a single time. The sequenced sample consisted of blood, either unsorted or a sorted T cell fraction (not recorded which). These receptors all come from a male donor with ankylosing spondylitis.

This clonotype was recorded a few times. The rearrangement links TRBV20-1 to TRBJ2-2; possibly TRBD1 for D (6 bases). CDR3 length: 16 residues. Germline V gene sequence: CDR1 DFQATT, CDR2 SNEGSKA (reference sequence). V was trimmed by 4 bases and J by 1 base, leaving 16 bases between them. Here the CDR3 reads CSAIKQGLENTGELFF. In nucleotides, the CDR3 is TGCAGTGCTATTAAACAGGGTTTGGAGAACACCGGGGAGCTGTTTTTT.

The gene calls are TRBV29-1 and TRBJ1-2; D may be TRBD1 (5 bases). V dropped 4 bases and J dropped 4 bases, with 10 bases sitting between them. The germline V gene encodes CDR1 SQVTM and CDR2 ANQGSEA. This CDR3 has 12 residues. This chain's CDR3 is CSVGVQAYGYTF. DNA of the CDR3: TGCAGCGTTGGGGTACAGGCCTATGGCTACACCTTC.

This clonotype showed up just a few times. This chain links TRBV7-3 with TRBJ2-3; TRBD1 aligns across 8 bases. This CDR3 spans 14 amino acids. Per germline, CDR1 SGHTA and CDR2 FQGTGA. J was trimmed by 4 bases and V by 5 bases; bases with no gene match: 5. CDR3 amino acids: CASSGTGGPDTQYF. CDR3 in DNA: TGTGCCAGCAGCGGAACAGGGGGACCAGATACGCAGTATTTT.

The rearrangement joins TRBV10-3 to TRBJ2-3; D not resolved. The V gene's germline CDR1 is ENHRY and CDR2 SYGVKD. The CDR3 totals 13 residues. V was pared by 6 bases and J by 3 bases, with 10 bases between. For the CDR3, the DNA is TGTGCCATCAGGGAACTCCTAACAGATACGCAGTATTTT. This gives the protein CAIRELLTDTQYF.

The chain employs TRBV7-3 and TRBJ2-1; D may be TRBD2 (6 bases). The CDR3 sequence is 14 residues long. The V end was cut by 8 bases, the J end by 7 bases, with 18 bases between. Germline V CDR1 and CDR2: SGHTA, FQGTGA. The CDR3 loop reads CASRESGVGNEQFF. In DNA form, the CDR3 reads TGTGCCAGCCGTGAATCGGGGGTGGGGAATGAGCAGTTCTTC.

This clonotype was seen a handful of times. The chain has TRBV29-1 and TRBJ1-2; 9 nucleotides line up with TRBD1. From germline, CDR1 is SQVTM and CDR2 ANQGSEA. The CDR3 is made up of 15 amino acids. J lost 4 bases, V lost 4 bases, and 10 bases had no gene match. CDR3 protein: CSVADRTGASYGYTF. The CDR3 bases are TGCAGCGTTGCGGACCGGACAGGGGCTTCCTATGGCTACACCTTC. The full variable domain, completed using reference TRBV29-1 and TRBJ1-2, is SAVISQKPSRDICQRGTSLTIQCQVDSQVTMMFWYRQQPGQSLTLIATANQGSEATYESGFVIDKFPISRPNLTFSTLTVSNMSPEDSSIYLCSVADRTGASYGYTFGSGTRLTVV.

The CDR3 loop reads CASSASGWLASYTDTQYF. The CDR3 coding sequence is TGTGCCAGCAGCGCGAGTGGGTGGTTGGCCTCCTACACAGATACGCAGTATTTT. This chain connects TRBV11-2 to TRBJ2-3; D unclear. V lost 5 bases to trimming and J lost 2 bases, with 23 bases between them. In germline, CDR1 is SGHAT, CDR2 FQNNGV. The CDR3 contains 18 residues.

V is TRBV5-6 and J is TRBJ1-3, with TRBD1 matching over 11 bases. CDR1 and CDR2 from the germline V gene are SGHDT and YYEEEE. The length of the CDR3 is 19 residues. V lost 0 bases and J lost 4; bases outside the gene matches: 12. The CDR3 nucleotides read TGTGCCAGCAGCTTGGCCGGGACAGGGGGAAGAAGGTCCGGAAACACCATATATTTT. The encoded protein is CASSLAGTGGRRSGNTIYF.

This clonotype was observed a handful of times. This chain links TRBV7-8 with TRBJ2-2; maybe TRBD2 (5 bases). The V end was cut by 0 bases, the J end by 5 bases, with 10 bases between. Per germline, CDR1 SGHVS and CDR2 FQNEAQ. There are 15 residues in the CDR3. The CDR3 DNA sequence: TGTGCCAGCAGCTTAGCGCTCCTAGCAACCGGGGAGCTGTTTTTT. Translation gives CASSLALLATGELFF.